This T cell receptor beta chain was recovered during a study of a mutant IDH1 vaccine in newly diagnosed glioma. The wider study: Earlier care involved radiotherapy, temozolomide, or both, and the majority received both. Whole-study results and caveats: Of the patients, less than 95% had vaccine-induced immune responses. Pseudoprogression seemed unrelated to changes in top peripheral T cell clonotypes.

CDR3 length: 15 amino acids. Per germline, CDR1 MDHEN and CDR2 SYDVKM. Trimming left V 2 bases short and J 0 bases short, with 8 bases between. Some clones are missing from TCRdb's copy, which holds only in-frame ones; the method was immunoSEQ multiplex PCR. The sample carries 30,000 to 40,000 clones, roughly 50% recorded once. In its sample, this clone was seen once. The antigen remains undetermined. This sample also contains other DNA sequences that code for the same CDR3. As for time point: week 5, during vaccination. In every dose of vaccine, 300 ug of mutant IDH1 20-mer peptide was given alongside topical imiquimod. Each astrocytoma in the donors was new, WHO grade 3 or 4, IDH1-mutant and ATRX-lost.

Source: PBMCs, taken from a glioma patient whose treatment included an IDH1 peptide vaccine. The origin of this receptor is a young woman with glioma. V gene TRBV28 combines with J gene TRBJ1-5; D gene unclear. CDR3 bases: TGTGCCAGCAGTTTAGGAGGGAGTAGCAATCAGCCCCAGCATTTT. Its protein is CASSLGGSSNQPQHF. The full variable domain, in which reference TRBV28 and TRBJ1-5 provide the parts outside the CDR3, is DVKVTQSSRYLVKRTGEKVFLECVQDMDHENMFWYRQDPGLGLRLIYFSYDVKMKEKGDIPEGYSVSREKKERFSLILESASTNQTSMYLCASSLGGSSNQPQHFGDGTRLSIL.